Listed below are T cell receptor beta chains from one sample, sequenced in a study of blood T cell repertoires in COVID-19. Method: immunoSEQ multiplex PCR; TCRdb's copy keeps in-frame clones and lacks some. In the table there are over 130,000 clones, roughly 84% of which are singletons. The material sequenced was PBMCs or T cells enriched from blood (not recorded which). These receptors were taken from a man aged 45-65 years in a cohort exposed to, infected with or recovered from COVID-19 (not recorded which). Each CDR3 is given with its conserved first and last residue. The D gene is left open where the match is weak. A clone size is listed for some rows: how often the clone was seen (once, few, many), or a class if it is expanded.

d_call	j_call	v_call	clone_size	cdr3_aa	cdr3_nt
.	TRBJ2-2	TRBV28	.	CASSFSYTGELFF	TGTGCCAGCAGTTTCTCGTACACCGGGGAGCTGTTTTTT
.	TRBJ1-3	TRBV4-2	few	CASSQVPNSNSGNTIYF	TGTGCCAGCAGCCAAGTTCCCAACTCGAACTCTGGAAACACCATATATTTT
TRBD1	TRBJ1-2	TRBV19	once	CASSMGPGQGRPQLSNYGYTF	TGTGCCAGTAGTATGGGACCGGGACAGGGGCGACCTCAACTATCTAACTATGGCTACACCTTC
TRBD1	TRBJ2-5	TRBV25-1	.	CASRGQGSQETQYF	TGTGCCAGCAGGGGACAGGGGAGTCAGGAGACCCAGTACTTC
.	TRBJ2-5	TRBV20-1	.	CSATFETQYF	TGCAGTGCTACTTTCGAGACCCAGTACTTC
.	TRBJ1-1	TRBV5-4	few	CASSPEGGAETEAFF	TGTGCCAGCAGCCCCGAAGGTGGGGCGGAGACTGAAGCTTTCTTT
TRBD2	TRBJ2-7	TRBV19	.	CASSISSGATYEQYF	TGTGCCAGTAGTATTTCCAGCGGGGCTACCTACGAGCAGTACTTC
.	TRBJ2-1	TRBV7-9	.	CASSTPGLFTEQFF	TGTGCCAGCAGCACCCCGGGACTCTTTACTGAGCAGTTCTTC
.	TRBJ2-2	TRBV19	once	CASSIQGTGELFF	TGTGCCAGTAGTATTCAGGGGACCGGGGAGCTGTTTTTT
.	TRBJ2-1	TRBV10-1	.	CASSDPQWNEQFF	TGCGCCAGCAGTGACCCACAGTGGAATGAGCAGTTCTTC
.	TRBJ1-2	TRBV6-4	.	CASSDGGGQSRGYTF	TGTGCCAGCAGTGACGGCGGGGGGCAATCGCGTGGCTACACCTTC
.	TRBJ1-2	TRBV11-2	.	CASSLDMGGRARFYGYTF	TGTGCCAGCAGCTTAGATATGGGGGGGCGAGCGCGCTTCTATGGCTACACCTTC
TRBD2	TRBJ2-2	TRBV7-3	.	CASSPGLAGGVGELFF	TGTGCCAGCAGTCCCGGACTAGCGGGAGGGGTCGGGGAGCTGTTTTTT
.	TRBJ1-1	TRBV30	.	CAWSRGWNTEAFF	TGTGCCTGGAGTAGGGGGTGGAACACTGAAGCTTTCTTT
.	TRBJ1-1	TRBV28	.	CASSFDAGDTEAFF	TGTGCCAGCAGTTTCGACGCCGGGGACACTGAAGCTTTCTTT